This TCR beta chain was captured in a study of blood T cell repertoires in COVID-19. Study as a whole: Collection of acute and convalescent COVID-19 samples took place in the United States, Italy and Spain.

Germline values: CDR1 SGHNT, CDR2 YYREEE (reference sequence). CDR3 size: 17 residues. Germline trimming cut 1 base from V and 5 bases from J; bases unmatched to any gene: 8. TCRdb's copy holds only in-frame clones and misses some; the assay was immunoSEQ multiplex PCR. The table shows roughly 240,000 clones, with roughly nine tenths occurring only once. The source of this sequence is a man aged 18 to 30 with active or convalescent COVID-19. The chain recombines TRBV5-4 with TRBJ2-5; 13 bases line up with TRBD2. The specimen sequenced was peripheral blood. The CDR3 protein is CASSLRSGLAGAETQYF. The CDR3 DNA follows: TGTGCCAGCAGCTTGCGCAGTGGACTAGCGGGAGCGGAGACCCAGTACTTC.